The next 15 T cell receptor beta chains were all read from a single sample in a study of shared clonotypes between healthy human individuals. TCRdb's table, derived via immunoSEQ multiplex PCR, lists solely in-frame clones and lacks some. The sample has approximately 470,000 clones, about 84% seen once; the top ten hold roughly 12%. Sequenced sample: PBMCs. The receptors come from a woman aged 40-49 years in good health. Some clones in this sample may be carry-over from other donors' samples.

This rearrangement joins TRBV6-1 to TRBJ2-7, with D perhaps given as TRBD1 or TRBD2 (5 bases each). The CDR3 is 13 residues long. V lost 3 bases to trimming and J lost 5 bases, with 11 bases between them. Germline V gene lookup returns CDR1 MNHNS and CDR2 SASEGT. The CDR3 loop reads CASSDPRDHEQYF. The CDR3 DNA sequence: TGTGCCAGCAGTGACCCCAGGGACCACGAGCAGTACTTC.

In DNA form, the CDR3 reads TGCAGCGTGGGACAGGGGATGACAGATACGCAGTATTTT. It yields the protein CSVGQGMTDTQYF. The chain joins TRBV29-1 to TRBJ2-3; 10 positions agree with TRBD1. The CDR3 loop spans 13 amino acids. The V and J ends lost 6 bases and 3 bases, in that order; junction bases with no gene match: 3. CDR1 is SQVTM and CDR2 is ANQGSEA in the germline V gene.

This clone was counted a single time. CDR3 bases: TGTGCCAGCAAACCTTCGGGACAGCTAGATGCGAGTAATGAAAAACTGTTTTTT. Encoded protein: CASKPSGQLDASNEKLFF. The chain recombines TRBV21-1 with TRBJ1-4; TRBD1, as called in the table, went unchecked against the DNA. TRBV21-1 is classified as a pseudogene. This CDR3 region has 18 residues.

As for this clone: A far larger clone differs by one base, so this is likely a read error. This sequence joins TRBV7-6 and TRBJ1-3; D is unresolved. V lost 1 base and J lost 3, with 10 bases in between. The germline gives CDR1 SGHVS, CDR2 FNYEAQ. This CDR3 comprises 15 residues. The CDR3 DNA reads as TGTGCCAGCAGCTTAGGTAGATCCTATGGAAACACCATATATTTT. It codes for CASSLGRSYGNTIYF.

Comments on this clone: A far larger clone is one nucleotide away, so this likely arose from a read error. The chain links TRBV30 to TRBJ1-5, with D perhaps matching TRBD1 (6 bases). Germline V CDR1 and CDR2: GTSNPN, SVGIG (reference sequence). This CDR3 contains 14 residues. Deletions cut 4 bases from V and 4 bases from J, with 14 bases between. The CDR3 sequence is CAWITGTLNQPQHF. The DNA of the CDR3 is TGTGCCTGGATTACCGGGACACTAAATCAGCCCCAGCATTTT.

J is TRBJ2-1 and V is TRBV6-1; TRBD1 matches at 9 bases. The CDR3 sequence is 15 residues long. V lost 6 bases, J lost 5 bases, and 8 bases stayed unmatched. Germline CDR1 MNHNS, CDR2 SASEGT. CDR3 coding DNA: TGTGCCAGCAGAGGTTGGGACAGGGCGAACAATGAGCAGTTCTTC. Translating gives CASRGWDRANNEQFF.

V gene TRBV5-1 combines with J gene TRBJ2-2; D gene ambiguous. V shed 6 bases and J shed 8 bases, with 14 bases lying between them. The CDR3 loop spans 13 amino acids. Germline CDR1 reads SGHRS; CDR2 reads YFSETQ. The CDR3 here is CASTAGRRGELFF. For the CDR3, the DNA is TGCGCCAGCACGGCAGGTAGACGAGGGGAGCTGTTTTTT.

This clone was counted a few times. The chain is built from TRBV6-5 and TRBJ2-1; TRBD1 might be the D (6 bases). The length of the CDR3 is 11 residues. Germline V gives CDR1 MNHEY, CDR2 SVGAGI. The V end was cut by 5 bases, the J end by 9 bases, with 8 bases between. CDR3 nucleotide sequence: TGTGCCAGCAGTCAGGGGATTGAGCAGTTCTTC. This translates into CASSQGIEQFF.

The rearrangement uses TRBV7-3 and TRBJ2-5; D perhaps matches TRBD2 (6 bases). The germline V and J ends were trimmed by 4 bases and 3 bases, with 15 bases remaining between them. The CDR3 is made up of 15 amino acids. Germline V gene lookup returns CDR1 SGHTA and CDR2 FQGTGA. CDR3 sequence (DNA): TGTGCCAGCAGCTCCCATGGGACTGTAGAAGAGACCCAGTACTTC. Its protein is CASSSHGTVEETQYF.

This clone was seen only once. V and J are TRBV9 and TRBJ2-1, with 7 positions matching TRBD2. The CDR3 extends over 15 amino acids. With 0 bases clipped from V and 6 bases from J, the junction kept 6 bases outside the gene matches. CDR1 is SGDLS and CDR2 is YYNGEE in the germline V gene. This CDR3 reads CASSVAPGRVNEQFF. CDR3 DNA sequence: TGTGCCAGCAGCGTAGCTCCAGGGAGGGTCAATGAGCAGTTCTTC.

V is TRBV27 and J is TRBJ2-4, with D possibly matching TRBD1 (6 bases). CDR1 and CDR2 (germline): MNHEY, SMNVEV (reference sequence). This CDR3 contains 15 residues. The V end was cut by 5 bases, the J end by 5 bases, with 16 bases between. The CDR3 here is CASSPGRTVENIQYF. CDR3 bases: TGTGCCAGCAGTCCCGGCCGGACAGTAGAAAACATTCAGTACTTC.

For this clone: A far bigger clonotype differs at one base, so this is likely a read error. V is TRBV4-2 and J is TRBJ1-5; a weak D match, TRBD1 (6 bases). CDR3 size: 15 residues. Trimming pared 1 base from V and 5 bases from J, leaving 12 bases between. Germline assignment: CDR1 LGHNA and CDR2 YNFKEQ. CDR3 sequence (DNA): TGTGCCAGCAGCCAAGGTGAGGGGGGCCATCAGCCCCAGCATTTT. Its protein is CASSQGEGGHQPQHF.

The chain has TRBV27 and TRBJ2-7; unclear D gene. V was trimmed by 6 bases and J by 3 bases, leaving 3 bases between them. Germline CDR1 reads MNHEY; CDR2 reads SMNVEV (reference sequence). CDR3 size: 10 residues. The CDR3 loop reads CASSYYEQYF. CDR3 sequence (DNA): TGTGCCAGCAGCTACTACGAGCAGTACTTC.

Concerning this clone: This may arise from a read error, as a much more abundant clone is one base away. The same CDR3 also results from other DNA sequences found in this sample. The rearrangement uses TRBV30 and TRBJ2-3; D is uncertain. Germline V gives CDR1 GTSNPN, CDR2 SVGIG (reference sequence). This CDR3 has 12 amino acids. The CDR3 region is CALTKVADTQYF. The DNA of the CDR3 is TGCGCCCTGACCAAGGTGGCAGATACGCAGTATTTT.

To note about this clone: A far larger clone is one base from this, pointing to a likely read error. This likely comes from a read error, as the CDR3 has no conserved phenylalanine or tryptophan at its end. The chain recombines TRBV10-3 with TRBJ2-7, with 8 bases fitting TRBD1. The CDR3 loop spans 16 amino acids. CDR1 is ENHRY, CDR2 SYGVKD, per germline. The ends lost 0 bases at V and 0 bases at J; junction bases unmatched: 4. CDR3 DNA: TGTGCCATCAGTGAGTCTGACAGGGGTAGCTCCTACGAGCAGTACTTA. Translation: CAISESDRGSSYEQYL.